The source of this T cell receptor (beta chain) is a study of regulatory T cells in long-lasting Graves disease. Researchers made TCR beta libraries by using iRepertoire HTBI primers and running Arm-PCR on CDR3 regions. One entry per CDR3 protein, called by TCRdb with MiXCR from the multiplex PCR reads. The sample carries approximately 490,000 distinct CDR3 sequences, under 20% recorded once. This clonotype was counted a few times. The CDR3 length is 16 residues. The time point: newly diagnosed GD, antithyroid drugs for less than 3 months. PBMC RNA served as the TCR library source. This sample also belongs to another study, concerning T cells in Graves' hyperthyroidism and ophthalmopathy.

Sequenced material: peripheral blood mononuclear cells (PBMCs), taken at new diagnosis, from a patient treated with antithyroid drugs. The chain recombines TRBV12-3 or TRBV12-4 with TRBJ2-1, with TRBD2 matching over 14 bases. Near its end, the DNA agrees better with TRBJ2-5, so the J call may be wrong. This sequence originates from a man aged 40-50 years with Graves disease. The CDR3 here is CASSFSGTSGSETQYF. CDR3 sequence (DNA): TGTGCCAGCAGTTTCTCCGGGACTAGCGGGAGTGAGACCCAGTACTTC.